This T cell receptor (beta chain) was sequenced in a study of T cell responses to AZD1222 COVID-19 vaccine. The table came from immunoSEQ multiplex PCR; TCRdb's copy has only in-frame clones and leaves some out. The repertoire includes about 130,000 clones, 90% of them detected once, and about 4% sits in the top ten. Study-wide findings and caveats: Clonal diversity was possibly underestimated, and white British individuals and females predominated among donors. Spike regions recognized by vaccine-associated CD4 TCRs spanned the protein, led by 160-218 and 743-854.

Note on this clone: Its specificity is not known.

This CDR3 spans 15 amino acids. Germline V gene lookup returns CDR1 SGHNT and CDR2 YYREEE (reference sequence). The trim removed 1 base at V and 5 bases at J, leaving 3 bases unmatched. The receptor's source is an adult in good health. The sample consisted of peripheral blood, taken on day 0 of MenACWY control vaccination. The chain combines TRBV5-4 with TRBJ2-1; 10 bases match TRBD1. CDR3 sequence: CASSLPDRGHNEQFF. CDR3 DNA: TGTGCCAGCAGCTTGCCCGACAGGGGGCACAATGAGCAGTTCTTC.